These 23 T cell receptor beta chains were all obtained from the same sample, sequenced in a study of blood T cell repertoires in COVID-19. Some clones are missing from TCRdb's copy, which holds only in-frame ones; the method was immunoSEQ multiplex PCR. The sample comprises 250,000 to 300,000 clones, 81% of which are singletons, and 2.5% to 3% rests with the top ten. Sequenced sample: peripheral blood. All receptors come from an older woman with active or convalescent COVID-19.

V is TRBV9 and J is TRBJ2-2, with D unclear. V was shortened by 1 base and J by 5 bases, with 12 bases between the two germline ends. In germline, CDR1 is SGDLS, CDR2 YYNGEE. The CDR3 has 15 amino acids. CDR3 in amino acids: CASSVTSEETGELFF. The CDR3 DNA sequence: TGTGCCAGCAGCGTAACCTCAGAGGAGACCGGGGAGCTGTTTTTT. Based on the CDR3 plus reference TRBV9 and TRBJ2-2, the full variable domain is DSGVTQTPKHLITATGQRVTLRCSPRSGDLSVYWYQQSLDQGLQFLIQYYNGEERAKGNILERFSAQQFPDLHSELNLSSLELGDSALYFCASSVTSEETGELFFGEGSRLTVL.

This clone has only a few counts. The chain carries TRBV25-1 and TRBJ1-2, with 9 bases fitting TRBD1. Germline CDR1 and CDR2: MGHDK and SYGVNS. This CDR3 comprises 13 residues. Trimming cost V 11 bases and J 6 bases; bases outside gene matches: 10. The DNA of the CDR3 is TGTGCCGCGGGGACCGGGACAGGGAATGGCTACACCTTC. It translates to CAAGTGTGNGYTF.

The chain carries TRBV10-3 and TRBJ2-2, with TRBD2 matching over 12 bases. The CDR3 totals 15 residues. Losses at the gene ends were 7 bases for V and 3 bases for J; bases not matched to a gene: 3. CDR1 and CDR2 from the germline V gene are ENHRY and SYGVKD. CDR3 nucleotides: TGTGCCATCACGACTAGCGGGGGTTACACCGGGGAGCTGTTTTTT. Translation: CAITTSGGYTGELFF.

The genes are TRBV24-1 and TRBJ1-2; D not certain. There are 15 residues in the CDR3. Trimming shortened V by 5 bases and J by 0 bases, and 12 bases separated the two germline ends. Germline V lookup: CDR1 KGHDR, CDR2 SFDVKD. The CDR3 here is CATSAGGGTNYGYTF. CDR3 in DNA: TGTGCCACCAGTGCCGGTGGCGGAACTAACTATGGCTACACCTTC.

This clone was seen only a few times. The V and J genes are TRBV29-1 and TRBJ1-1; D perhaps matches TRBD1 (5 bases). From germline, CDR1 is SQVTM and CDR2 ANQGSEA. CDR3 length equals 12 residues. V was clipped by 7 bases and J by 1 base, with 10 bases between them. The CDR3 is CSARDSNTEAFF. The CDR3 nucleotides read TGCAGCGCCCGGGACTCGAACACTGAAGCTTTCTTT. Looking up the rest from reference TRBV29-1 and TRBJ1-1 gives the full variable domain: SAVISQKPSRDICQRGTSLTIQCQVDSQVTMMFWYRQQPGQSLTLIATANQGSEATYESGFVIDKFPISRPNLTFSTLTVSNMSPEDSSIYLCSARDSNTEAFFGQGTRLTVV.

The V and J genes are TRBV7-2 and TRBJ1-6; 7 positions agree with TRBD1. The CDR3 runs to 14 residues. Looked up from germline, CDR1 is SGHTA and CDR2 is FQGNSA. J gave up 10 bases and V 3 bases, and 6 bases lay outside the gene matches. The CDR3 region is CASSFATGQSPLHF. CDR3 nucleotide sequence: TGTGCCAGCAGCTTCGCGACAGGGCAGTCACCCCTCCACTTT.

The chain has TRBV9 and TRBJ2-5, with 7 nucleotides matching TRBD2. The CDR3 runs 16 residues. CDR1 and CDR2 (germline): SGDLS, YYNGEE. J was trimmed by 0 bases and V by 0 bases; bases with no gene match: 5. The DNA of the CDR3 is TGTGCCAGCAGCGTAGACCGCGGGGGTTACCAAGAGACCCAGTACTTC. Translation: CASSVDRGGYQETQYF.

This chain uses TRBV2 with TRBJ2-7; TRBD1 matches at 7 bases. The germline V gene encodes CDR1 SNHLY and CDR2 FYNNEI. J lost 6 bases, V lost 6 bases, and 11 bases had no gene match. The CDR3 contains 14 residues. The chain's CDR3 is CASSTGTAFGEQYF. The CDR3 DNA is TGTGCCAGCAGCACCGGGACAGCGTTCGGCGAGCAGTACTTC.

This chain joins TRBV7-9 and TRBJ1-2; 12 bases match TRBD1. The CDR3 extends over 14 amino acids. Germline CDR1 is SEHNR and CDR2 is FQNEAQ (reference sequence). J gave up 8 bases and V 5 bases, and 6 bases lay outside the gene matches. The CDR3 region is CASSPGQGARGYTF. The CDR3 coding sequence is TGTGCCAGCAGCCCGGGACAGGGGGCGCGGGGCTACACCTTC.

The chain combines TRBV9 with TRBJ2-1, with 8 bases lining up with TRBD1. The CDR3 is made up of 15 amino acids. Germline CDR1 is SGDLS and CDR2 is YYNGEE. V shed 3 bases and J 7 bases; nucleotides not matched to a gene: 9. CDR3 nucleotide sequence: TGTGCCAGCAGCGGCCGGGGCGACAGGGGAAATGAGCAGTTCTTC. Residues: CASSGRGDRGNEQFF.

This clone was recorded a few times. The rearrangement uses TRBV18 and TRBJ2-7; a weak D match, TRBD2 (6 bases). CDR3 size: 14 residues. V was cut by 0 bases and J by 2 bases, with 8 bases left in between. Germline CDR1 and CDR2: KGHSH and LQKENI. The CDR3 bases are TGTGCCAGCTCACCACCGGAGGGGACCTACGAGCAGTACTTC. Its translation: CASSPPEGTYEQYF.

The chain uses TRBV7-9 and TRBJ2-7; tentative D call: TRBD1 (6 bases). V lost 7 bases and J 0 bases, leaving 19 bases between the germline ends. CDR1 is SEHNR and CDR2 is FQNEAQ in the germline V gene (reference sequence). CDR3 length: 16 amino acids. CDR3 nucleotides: TGTGCCAGCATCCTTGGAGACGGACAGCCCTCCTACGAGCAGTACTTC. Encoded protein: CASILGDGQPSYEQYF.

The gene calls are TRBV7-3 and TRBJ2-3; the D gene is possibly TRBD1 (5 bases). The germline V and J ends were trimmed by 5 bases and 5 bases, with 20 bases remaining between them. CDR1 is SGHTA, CDR2 FQGTGA, per germline. The length of the CDR3 is 16 residues. CDR3 sequence reads: CASSDFGAGSGDTQYF. In DNA, the CDR3 is TGTGCCAGCAGCGATTTTGGGGCTGGGTCCGGAGATACGCAGTATTTT.

The chain has TRBV6-2 or TRBV6-3 and TRBJ2-5; TRBD2 agrees at 16 bases. V shed 4 bases and J 0 bases; nucleotides not matched to a gene: 11. The germline gives CDR1 MNHEY, CDR2 SVGEGT. The CDR3 has 20 amino acids. The CDR3 region has the DNA TGTGCCAGCAGTTTGATCGGGACTAGCGGGGGGGCCCCCGACCAAGAGACCCAGTACTTC. Amino acids: CASSLIGTSGGAPDQETQYF.

The rearrangement uses TRBV27 and TRBJ2-1; a weak D match, TRBD2 (6 bases). Deletions cut 9 bases from V and 0 bases from J, with 9 bases between. Per germline, CDR1 MNHEY and CDR2 SMNVEV (reference sequence). This CDR3 is 13 amino acids long. CDR3 sequence: CASSGISYNEQFF. The DNA for the CDR3 is TGTGCCAGTAGCGGTATCTCCTACAATGAGCAGTTCTTC.

This clone was counted between two and nine times. The V call is TRBV2, the J call TRBJ1-4; 10 bases align to TRBD1. CDR3 size: 12 residues. V shed 8 bases and J 16 bases; nucleotides not matched to a gene: 10. Germline V gene lookup returns CDR1 SNHLY and CDR2 FYNNEI. The CDR3 here is CASWTTGGASFF. The CDR3 DNA sequence: TGTGCCAGCTGGACGACAGGGGGCGCATCGTTTTTT.

Concerning this clone: Relative to the germline gene, one junction end is altered; a read error may explain this. V usage is TRBV4-2 and J usage is TRBJ2-2, with 9 bases lining up with TRBD2. The CDR3 is 16 residues long. Germline loops: CDR1 LGHNA, CDR2 YNFKEQ. The CDR3 nucleotides read TGTGCCAGCAGCCAAGACGCGGGGGGGTACACCGAGGAGCTGTTTTTT. Its protein is CASSQDAGGYTEELFF.

In this sample, this clone turned up a few times. V and J are TRBV19 and TRBJ1-6, with D uncertain. Germline V lookup: CDR1 LNHDA, CDR2 SQIVND (reference sequence). The CDR3 is 15 residues long. The germline V and J ends were trimmed by 3 bases and 7 bases, with 13 bases remaining between them. Here the CDR3 DNA reads TGTGCCAGTAGTATGAACTGGGCGAACAATTCACCCCTCCACTTT. Its protein is CASSMNWANNSPLHF.

This clone has only a few counts. V gene TRBV24-1 combines with J gene TRBJ2-3; no definite D call. The germline CDR1 and CDR2 sequences are KGHDR and SFDVKD. The CDR3 is 14 residues long. Trimming removed 0 bases from V and 4 bases from J, with 7 bases in between. This chain's CDR3 is CATSDLGGSDTQYF. In nucleotides, the CDR3 is TGTGCCACCAGTGATTTGGGCGGCTCAGATACGCAGTATTTT.

This chain joins TRBV4-2 and TRBJ2-5, with D maybe TRBD2 (5 bases). The CDR3 has 15 residues. Germline CDR1 is LGHNA and CDR2 is YNFKEQ. The V and J ends lost 0 bases and 1 base respectively, with 9 bases between them. The CDR3 nucleotides are TGTGCCAGCAGCCAAGATCAGCGGACCCAAGAGACCCAGTACTTC. Protein sequence: CASSQDQRTQETQYF.

V is TRBV5-4 and J is TRBJ2-1, with TRBD1 as a possible D gene (5 bases). The CDR3 is made up of 15 amino acids. Between the trimmed V and J ends, which lost 3 bases and 0 bases, there was a span of 10 bases. Germline V CDR1 and CDR2: SGHNT, YYREEE (reference sequence). As DNA, the CDR3 is TGTGCCAGCAGCTCGGACATGAGCTCCTACAATGAGCAGTTCTTC. Translated: CASSSDMSSYNEQFF.

The V call is TRBV6-4, the J call TRBJ2-7, with 15 bases that match TRBD2. The CDR3 is 17 amino acids. Germline values: CDR1 MRHNA, CDR2 SNTAGT. After removal of 6 bases from V and 2 bases from J, the junction contained 8 bases not matched to a gene. CDR3 coding DNA: TGTGCCAGCAGGACCGGGACTAGCGGGGGGCCCCCCTACGAGCAGTACTTC. Amino acids: CASRTGTSGGPPYEQYF.

This sequence joins TRBV2 and TRBJ1-1, with 8 bases matching TRBD1. The trim removed 2 bases at V and 4 bases at J, leaving 3 bases unmatched. The CDR3 runs 14 residues. The germline gives CDR1 SNHLY, CDR2 FYNNEI. The CDR3 DNA reads as TGTGCCAGCAGTGAACAGGGGGCCTTCACTGAAGCTTTCTTT. Its translation is CASSEQGAFTEAFF.